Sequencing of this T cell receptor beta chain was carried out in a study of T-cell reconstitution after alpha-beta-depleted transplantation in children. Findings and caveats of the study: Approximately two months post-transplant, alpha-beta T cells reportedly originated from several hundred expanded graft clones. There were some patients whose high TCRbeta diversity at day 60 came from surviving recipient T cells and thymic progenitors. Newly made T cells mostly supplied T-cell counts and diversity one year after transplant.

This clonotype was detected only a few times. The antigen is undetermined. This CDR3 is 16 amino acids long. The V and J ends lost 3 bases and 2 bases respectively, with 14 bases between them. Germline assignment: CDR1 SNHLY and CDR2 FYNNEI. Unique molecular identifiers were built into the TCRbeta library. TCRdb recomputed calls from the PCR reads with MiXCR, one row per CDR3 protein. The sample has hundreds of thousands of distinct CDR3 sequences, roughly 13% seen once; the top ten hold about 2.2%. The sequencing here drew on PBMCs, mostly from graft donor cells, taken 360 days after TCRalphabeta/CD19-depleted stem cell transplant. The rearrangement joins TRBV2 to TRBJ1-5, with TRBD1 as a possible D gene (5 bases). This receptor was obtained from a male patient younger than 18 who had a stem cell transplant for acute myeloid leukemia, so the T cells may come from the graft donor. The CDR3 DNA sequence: TGTGCCAGCAGTGAGCTAGCGAGAGGGGGCAATCAGCCCCAGCATTTT. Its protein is CASSELARGGNQPQHF.